This T cell receptor (beta chain) was recovered during a study of blood T cell repertoires in COVID-19. Across the whole study: Acute and convalescent COVID-19 samples came from the United States, Italy and Spain. The cDNA or gDNA used as material had been derived from T cells, B-cell-depleted T cells, or PBMCs.

Trimming removed 3 bases from V and 6 bases from J; junction bases left unmatched: 9. The CDR3 extends over 16 amino acids. Germline CDR1 and CDR2: SGHTA and FQGNSA. Original analysis: Nucleated cell number was recorded as an estimate derived from reference gene primer amplification. Repertoires were generated with immunoSEQ multiplex PCR, while TCRdb's copy carries only in-frame clones and drops some. That table supplies the V and J calls and clone size; D and trimming were determined from the DNA. The sample has about 150,000 clones, about nine tenths seen once. This receptor was taken from an elderly man with acute or convalescent COVID-19. The chain employs TRBV7-2 and TRBJ2-2, with TRBD2 matching 8 bases. Sequenced sample: peripheral blood. CDR3 sequence reads: CASSFMAGGPPGELFF. DNA for the CDR3: TGTGCCAGCAGCTTCATGGCGGGGGGCCCCCCCGGGGAGCTGTTTTTT. Complete variable domain (other parts from reference TRBV7-2 and TRBJ2-2): GAGVSQSPSNKVTEKGKDVELRCDPISGHTALYWYRQSLGQGLEFLIYFQGNSAPDKSGLPSDRFSAERTGGSVSTLTIQRTQQEDSAVYLCASSFMAGGPPGELFFGEGSRLTVL.